The entry that follows covers one TCR beta chain sequence. The entry originates in a study of blood T cell repertoires in COVID-19. Background on the study: From the United States, Italy and Spain came samples of acute and convalescent COVID-19. T cells, B-cell-depleted T cells, or PBMCs supplied cDNA or gDNA.

This CDR3 has 16 amino acids. With V trimmed by 3 bases and J by 8 bases, 13 bases remained unmatched. Germline values: CDR1 SGHRS, CDR2 YFSETQ. TCRdb's table, derived via immunoSEQ multiplex PCR, lists solely in-frame clones and lacks some. Of about 79,000 clones listed, 85% to 90% are singletons. Sequencing was performed on peripheral blood. This sequence was found in a man in his 70s with active or convalescent COVID-19. The chain recombines TRBV5-1 with TRBJ2-1, with 8 bases identical to TRBD1. For the CDR3, the DNA is TGCGCCAGCAGCTCCTCGGGACAGGTTTATTGGGATGAGCAGTTCTTC. Residues: CASSSSGQVYWDEQFF.